This TCR beta chain was profiled in a study of T cells in localized non-small cell lung cancer. Comment on this clone: Antigen specificity is unknown.

V was trimmed by 4 bases and J by 6 bases, leaving 16 bases between them. The CDR3 extends over 15 amino acids. From germline, CDR1 is SGHNT and CDR2 YYREEE (reference sequence). Study observations and caveats: Only one tumor region went through sequencing, so heterogeneity may still be there. It was uninvolved adjacent lung that showed the highest T cell clonality, exceeding tumor. Longer overall survival associated with higher blood T cell density; shorter survival with higher adjacent-lung clonality.

The repertoire was sequenced with immunoSEQ multiplex PCR; TCRdb's copy has only in-frame clones and lacks some. The sample lists roughly 21,000 clones, over 75% occurring once. Sequenced material: peripheral blood mononuclear cells, taken before any cancer treatment. J is TRBJ2-2 and V is TRBV5-4, with TRBD2 as a possible D gene (7 bases). This receptor was identified in a male donor aged 60 or over with stage II lung adenocarcinoma. In nucleotides, the CDR3 is TGTGCCAGCAGCCCTGTCAGGGGAGGGCCCGGGGAGCTGTTTTTT. Translated: CASSPVRGGPGELFF.